These 21 T cell receptor beta chains came from one sample sequenced in a study of a mutant IDH1 vaccine in newly diagnosed glioma. Antigens of these TCRs are unknown. Sequencing was performed with immunoSEQ multiplex PCR; in TCRdb, only in-frame clones are kept and a portion is missing. The table records roughly 48,000 clones, roughly 91% of them present only once. Time point noted: week 11, during vaccination. Vaccination used 300 ug of mutant IDH1 20-mer peptide per dose, with topical imiquimod. Sequencing was performed on PBMCs, taken from a glioma patient whose treatment included an IDH1 peptide vaccine. The origin of the receptors is a man aged 45-65 years with glioma.

This clone appeared a few times. The rearrangement uses TRBV5-4 and TRBJ2-2; D uncertain. With 9 bases removed from V and 6 bases from J, the gap between germline ends came to 12 bases. From germline, CDR1 is SGHNT and CDR2 YYREEE (reference sequence). This CDR3 region has 12 residues. The CDR3 DNA reads TGTGCCATCCCGACGGGCCCCGGGGAGCTGTTTTTT. Protein: CAIPTGPGELFF.

V usage is TRBV19 and J usage is TRBJ2-1; TRBD2 agrees at 7 bases. Germline-derived CDR1 and CDR2 are LNHDA and SQIVND (reference sequence). This CDR3 region has 18 residues. V gave up 3 bases and J gave up 3 bases; unmatched junction bases: 14. This CDR3 is CASSISAGVAAFYNEQFF. The CDR3 DNA reads TGTGCCAGTAGTATCTCTGCGGGGGTAGCGGCCTTCTACAATGAGCAGTTCTTC.

This sequence joins TRBV5-1 and TRBJ2-5; possible D gene TRBD2, 8 bases. The CDR3 has 15 residues. V was cut by 4 bases and J by 9 bases, with 22 bases left in between. The germline CDR1 and CDR2 sequences are SGHRS and YFSETQ. CDR3 nucleotide sequence: TGCGCCAGCAGCCCCGGGACAGTGGGAGCGGGAGCCCAGTACTTC. Translation gives CASSPGTVGAGAQYF.

The V and J genes are TRBV7-2 and TRBJ1-5, with D unclear. CDR3 length: 17 amino acids. V was pared by 4 bases and J by 10 bases, with 26 bases between. CDR1 is SGHTA and CDR2 is FQGNSA in the germline V gene. CDR3 nucleotide sequence: TGTGCCAGCAGCTCCCGGGGTTCTGAGGGCGGAGCGGGACCCCAGCATTTT. Encoded protein: CASSSRGSEGGAGPQHF. Filled out from reference TRBV7-2 and TRBJ1-5, the complete variable domain reads GAGVSQSPSNKVTEKGKDVELRCDPISGHTALYWYRQSLGQGLEFLIYFQGNSAPDKSGLPSDRFSAERTGGSVSTLTIQRTQQEDSAVYLCASSSRGSEGGAGPQHFGDGTRLSIL.

The chain links TRBV7-9 to TRBJ2-1, with 13 bases lining up with TRBD2. CDR1 and CDR2 from the germline V gene are SEHNR and FQNEAQ (reference sequence). CDR3 length: 19 amino acids. The V and J ends lost 4 bases and 8 bases, in that order; junction bases with no gene match: 17. CDR3 residues: CASSSLGQWTSGSGDEQFF. CDR3 bases: TGTGCCAGCAGCTCGCTGGGACAGTGGACTAGCGGGAGTGGAGATGAGCAGTTCTTC.

The chain links TRBV14 to TRBJ1-1; no firm D call. The CDR3 totals 13 residues. V lost 3 bases, J lost 6 bases, and 11 bases lay in between. Germline CDR1 and CDR2: SGHDN and FVKESK. CDR3 amino acids: CASSQEAWAEAFF. Here the CDR3 DNA reads TGTGCCAGCAGCCAGGAGGCTTGGGCTGAAGCTTTCTTT.

The count of this clone is one. The gene calls are TRBV27 and TRBJ1-5, with TRBD1 matching 7 bases. The CDR3 is made up of 20 amino acids. CDR1 and CDR2 from the germline V gene are MNHEY and SMNVEV (reference sequence). V dropped 2 bases and J dropped 0; count of bases not matched to a gene: 16. CDR3 in DNA: TGTGCCAGCAGTTTAAAGGGAACAGGGGACATCACTTATAGCAATCAGCCCCAGCATTTT. It is translated as CASSLKGTGDITYSNQPQHF.

The chain is built from TRBV4-1 and TRBJ2-1, with D hard to call. V dropped 5 bases and J dropped 6 bases, with 2 bases sitting between them. The CDR3 loop spans 10 amino acids. The germline V gene encodes CDR1 MGHRA and CDR2 YSYEKL. CDR3: CASSGNEQFF. As DNA, the CDR3 is TGCGCCAGCAGCGGCAATGAGCAGTTCTTC.

The chain carries TRBV19 and TRBJ2-7; D might be TRBD2 (5 bases). V lost 5 bases to trimming and J lost 7 bases, with 24 bases between them. The CDR3 is made up of 16 amino acids. Germline V gives CDR1 LNHDA, CDR2 SQIVND (reference sequence). CDR3 protein: CASSPREGTSRNEQYF. The CDR3 coding sequence is TGTGCCAGTAGTCCCCGAGAGGGTACGTCCCGCAATGAGCAGTACTTC.

The rearrangement joins TRBV4-1 to TRBJ1-2; no clear D gene. Germline lookup yields CDR1 MGHRA and CDR2 YSYEKL. CDR3 length: 16 amino acids. The germline V and J ends were trimmed by 6 bases and 0 bases, with 17 bases remaining between them. The chain's CDR3 is CASRLTLSETNYGYTF. DNA of the CDR3: TGCGCCAGCAGATTAACCTTAAGCGAAACTAACTATGGCTACACCTTC.

The chain joins TRBV4-3 to TRBJ2-1, with 9 bases matching TRBD1. Trimming cost V 0 bases and J 4 bases; bases outside gene matches: 1. Germline values: CDR1 LGHNA, CDR2 YSLEER. There are 15 residues in the CDR3. The CDR3 reads CASSQEGQGYNEQFF. CDR3 DNA sequence: TGCGCCAGCAGCCAAGAGGGACAGGGTTACAATGAGCAGTTCTTC.

V is TRBV7-9 and J is TRBJ2-7, with 7 positions matching TRBD1. Germline CDR1 and CDR2: SEHNR and FQNEAQ (reference sequence). This CDR3 spans 12 amino acids. Unmatched junction bases numbered 5, after V lost 5 bases and J lost 7 bases. CDR3 sequence reads: CASSQTGYEQYF. The CDR3 region has the DNA TGTGCCAGCAGCCAGACAGGGTATGAGCAGTACTTC.

The rearrangement uses TRBV7-6 and TRBJ2-3, with unresolved D. The length of the CDR3 is 14 residues. V was pared by 1 base and J by 0 bases, with 5 bases between. CDR1 is SGHVS and CDR2 is FNYEAQ in the germline V gene. CDR3 DNA sequence: TGTGCCAGCAGCTTAGGCTACAGCACAGATACGCAGTATTTT. Encoded protein: CASSLGYSTDTQYF.

The CDR3: CASSLYSGGPQYEQYF. CDR3 coding DNA: TGTGCCAGCAGCTTGTATTCAGGGGGACCTCAGTACGAGCAGTACTTC. The rearrangement uses TRBV7-9 and TRBJ2-7; 7 nucleotides agree with TRBD1. The CDR3 totals 16 residues. V lost 3 bases and J lost 4; bases outside the gene matches: 12. Germline lookup yields CDR1 SEHNR and CDR2 FQNEAQ (reference sequence).

This chain uses TRBV7-9 with TRBJ1-4; TRBD1 is a possible D gene (5 bases). V lost 1 base and J 8 bases, leaving 8 bases between the germline ends. The V gene's germline CDR1 is SEHNR and CDR2 FQNEAQ (reference sequence). The CDR3 sequence is 13 residues long. CDR3 residues: CASSLGGGEKLFF. CDR3 nucleotides: TGTGCCAGCAGCTTAGGGGGCGGGGAAAAACTGTTTTTT.

This clone has a handful of counts. This rearrangement joins TRBV9 to TRBJ2-2; D may correspond to TRBD1 or TRBD2 (6 bases each). The CDR3 extends over 16 amino acids. Germline V gene lookup returns CDR1 SGDLS and CDR2 YYNGEE. Trimming took 0 bases from V and 6 from J, leaving 15 bases between them. CDR3 in amino acids: CASSVAASGGPGELFF. In DNA form, the CDR3 reads TGTGCCAGCAGCGTAGCGGCGTCTGGGGGGCCCGGGGAGCTGTTTTTT. Filled out from reference TRBV9 and TRBJ2-2, the complete variable domain reads DSGVTQTPKHLITATGQRVTLRCSPRSGDLSVYWYQQSLDQGLQFLIQYYNGEERAKGNILERFSAQQFPDLHSELNLSSLELGDSALYFCASSVAASGGPGELFFGEGSRLTVL.

This chain joins TRBV6-5 and TRBJ2-3, with 11 bases matching TRBD2. Germline V CDR1 and CDR2: MNHEY, SVGAGI. This CDR3 comprises 16 residues. Trimming cost V 2 bases and J 1 base; bases outside gene matches: 2. The CDR3 protein is CASSYQGLAGTDTQYF. CDR3 in DNA: TGTGCCAGCAGTTACCAGGGACTAGCGGGCACAGATACGCAGTATTTT.

This rearrangement joins TRBV27 to TRBJ2-1, with D unresolved. With 4 bases removed from V and 10 bases from J, the gap between germline ends came to 20 bases. There are 15 residues in the CDR3. Germline assignment: CDR1 MNHEY and CDR2 SMNVEV (reference sequence). CDR3 bases: TGTGCCAGCAGTTCCGGATCCCTCTTATATGGAGAGCAGTTCTTC. It specifies CASSSGSLLYGEQFF.

The chain combines TRBV5-1 with TRBJ1-4, with TRBD1 as a possible D gene (6 bases). Trimming took off 4 bases at V and 2 bases at J, with 12 bases between the two ends. CDR1 SGHRS and CDR2 YFSETQ come from the germline V gene. The CDR3 is made up of 15 amino acids. CDR3 residues: CASSLHGQTNEKLFF. In DNA, the CDR3 is TGCGCCAGCAGCCTCCATGGACAGACTAATGAAAAACTGTTTTTT.

The rearrangement joins TRBV20-1 to TRBJ2-5; D uncertain. The CDR3 consists of 11 residues. CDR1 and CDR2 (germline): DFQATT, SNEGSKA (reference sequence). V was trimmed by 0 bases and J by 5 bases, leaving 4 bases between them. The CDR3 coding sequence is TGCAGTGCTAGAGATATGGAGACCCAGTACTTC. Its protein is CSARDMETQYF.

J is TRBJ1-1 and V is TRBV19, with a tentative D call TRBD1 (5 bases). Germline values: CDR1 LNHDA, CDR2 SQIVND (reference sequence). V lost 5 bases to trimming and J lost 2 bases, with 15 bases between them. This CDR3 has 15 amino acids. The CDR3 DNA is TGTGCCAGTAGTCTAGGCGCAGGGAGAAACACTGAAGCTTTCTTT. Amino acids: CASSLGAGRNTEAFF.